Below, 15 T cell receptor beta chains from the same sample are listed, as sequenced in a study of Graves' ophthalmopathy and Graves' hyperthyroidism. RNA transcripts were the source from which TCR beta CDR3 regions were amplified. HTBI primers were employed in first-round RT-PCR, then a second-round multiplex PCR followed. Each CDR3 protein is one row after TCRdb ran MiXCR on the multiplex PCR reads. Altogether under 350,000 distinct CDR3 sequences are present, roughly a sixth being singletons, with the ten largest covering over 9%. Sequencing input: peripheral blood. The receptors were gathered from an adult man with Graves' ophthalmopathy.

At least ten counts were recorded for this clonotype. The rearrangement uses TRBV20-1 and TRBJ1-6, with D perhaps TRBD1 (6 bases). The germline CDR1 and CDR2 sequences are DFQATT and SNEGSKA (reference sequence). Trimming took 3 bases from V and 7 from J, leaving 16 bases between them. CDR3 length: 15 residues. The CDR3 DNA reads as TGCAGTGCTAGTTACGGGGGCGCTGGAAATTCACCCCTCCACTTT. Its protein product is CSASYGGAGNSPLHF.

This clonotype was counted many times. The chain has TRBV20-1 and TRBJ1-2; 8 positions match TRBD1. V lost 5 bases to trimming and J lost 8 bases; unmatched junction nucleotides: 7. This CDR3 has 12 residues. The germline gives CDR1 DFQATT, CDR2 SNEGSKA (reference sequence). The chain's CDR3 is CSARRTGTGYTF. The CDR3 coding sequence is TGCAGTGCTCGACGGACAGGGACCGGCTACACCTTC.

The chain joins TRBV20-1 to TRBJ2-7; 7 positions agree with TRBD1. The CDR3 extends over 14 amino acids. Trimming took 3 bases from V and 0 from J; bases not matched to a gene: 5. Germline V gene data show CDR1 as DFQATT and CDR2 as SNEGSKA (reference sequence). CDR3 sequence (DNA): TGCAGTGCTAGCACAGGGGTGGGCTCCTACGAGCAGTACTTC. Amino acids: CSASTGVGSYEQYF.

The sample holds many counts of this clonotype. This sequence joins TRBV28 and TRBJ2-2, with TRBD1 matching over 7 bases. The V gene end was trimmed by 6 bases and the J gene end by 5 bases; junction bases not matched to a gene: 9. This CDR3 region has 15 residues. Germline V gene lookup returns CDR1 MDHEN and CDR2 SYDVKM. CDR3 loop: CASRPPGQRTGELFF. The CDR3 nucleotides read TGTGCCAGCAGGCCTCCGGGACAGAGAACCGGGGAGCTGTTTTTT. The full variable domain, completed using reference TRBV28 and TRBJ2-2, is DVKVTQSSRYLVKRTGEKVFLECVQDMDHENMFWYRQDPGLGLRLIYFSYDVKMKEKGDIPEGYSVSREKKERFSLILESASTNQTSMYLCASRPPGQRTGELFFGEGSRLTVL.

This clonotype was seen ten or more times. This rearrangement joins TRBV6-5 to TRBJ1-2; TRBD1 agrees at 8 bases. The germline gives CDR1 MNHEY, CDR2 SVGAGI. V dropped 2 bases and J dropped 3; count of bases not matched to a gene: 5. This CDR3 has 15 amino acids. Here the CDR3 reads CASSYSRGLDYGYTF. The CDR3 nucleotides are TGTGCCAGCAGTTACAGCAGGGGGCTCGACTATGGCTACACCTTC.

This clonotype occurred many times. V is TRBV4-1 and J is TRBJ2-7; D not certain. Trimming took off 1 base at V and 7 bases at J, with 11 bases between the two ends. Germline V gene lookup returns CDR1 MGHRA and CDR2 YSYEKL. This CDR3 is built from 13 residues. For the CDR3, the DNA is TGCGCCAGCAGCCAAGTTAAGGGTAGAGAGCAGTACTTC. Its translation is CASSQVKGREQYF.

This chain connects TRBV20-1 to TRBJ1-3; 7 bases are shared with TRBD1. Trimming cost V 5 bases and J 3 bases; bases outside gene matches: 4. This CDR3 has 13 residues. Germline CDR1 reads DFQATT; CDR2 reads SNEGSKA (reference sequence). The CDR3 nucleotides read TGCAGTGCTCTGGACAGGAATGGAAACACCATATATTTT. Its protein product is CSALDRNGNTIYF.

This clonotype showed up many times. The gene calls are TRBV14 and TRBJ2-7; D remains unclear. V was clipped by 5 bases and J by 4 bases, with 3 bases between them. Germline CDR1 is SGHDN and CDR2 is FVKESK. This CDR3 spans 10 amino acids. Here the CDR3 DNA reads TGTGCCAGCAGCGAATACGAGCAGTACTTC. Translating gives CASSEYEQYF.

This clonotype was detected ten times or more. The CDR3 coding sequence is TGTGCCAGCAGCTTAGAGGGTCCGGGTCGGAACATTCAGTACTTC. This translates into CASSLEGPGRNIQYF. V and J are TRBV7-8 and TRBJ2-4; D is unresolved. The CDR3 runs 15 residues. The ends were cut back, 1 base at V and 7 bases at J, with 14 bases in the middle. Germline CDR1 and CDR2: SGHVS and FQNEAQ.

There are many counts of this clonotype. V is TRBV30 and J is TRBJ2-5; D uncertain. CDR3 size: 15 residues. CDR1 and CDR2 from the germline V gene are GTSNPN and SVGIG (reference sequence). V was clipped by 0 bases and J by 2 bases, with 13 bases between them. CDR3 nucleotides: TGTGCCTGGAGTGTACGGTGGGGAAAACAAGAGACCCAGTACTTC. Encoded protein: CAWSVRWGKQETQYF. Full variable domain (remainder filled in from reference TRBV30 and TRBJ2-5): SQTIHQWPATLVQPVGSPLSLECTVEGTSNPNLYWYRQAAGRGLQLLFYSVGIGQISSEVPQNLSASRPQDRQFILSSKKLLLSDSGFYLCAWSVRWGKQETQYFGPGTRLLVL.

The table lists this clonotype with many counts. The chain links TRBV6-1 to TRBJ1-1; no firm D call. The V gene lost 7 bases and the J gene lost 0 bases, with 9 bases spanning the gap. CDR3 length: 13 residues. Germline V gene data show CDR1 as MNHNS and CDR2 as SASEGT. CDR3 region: CASTITLNTEAFF. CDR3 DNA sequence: TGTGCCAGCACTATAACACTGAACACTGAAGCTTTCTTT.

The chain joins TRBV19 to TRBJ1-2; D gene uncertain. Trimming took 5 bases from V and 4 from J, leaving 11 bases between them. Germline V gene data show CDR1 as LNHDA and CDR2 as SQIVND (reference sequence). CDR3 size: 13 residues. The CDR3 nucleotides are TGTGCCAGTAGTTGGGAGGAAGGCTATGGCTACACCTTC. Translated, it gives CASSWEEGYGYTF.

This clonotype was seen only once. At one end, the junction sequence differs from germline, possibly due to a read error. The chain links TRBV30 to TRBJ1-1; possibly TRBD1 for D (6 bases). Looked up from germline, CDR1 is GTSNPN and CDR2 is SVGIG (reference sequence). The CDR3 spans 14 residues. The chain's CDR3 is CARGRLLGNTEAYF. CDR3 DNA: TGTGCCCGGGGGCGGCTCTTGGGGAACACTGAAGCTTACTTT.

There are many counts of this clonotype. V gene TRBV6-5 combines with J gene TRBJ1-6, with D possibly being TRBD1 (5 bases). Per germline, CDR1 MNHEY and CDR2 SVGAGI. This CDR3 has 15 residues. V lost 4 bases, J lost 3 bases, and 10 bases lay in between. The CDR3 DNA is TGTGCCAGCAGTTCCGGGAGGGGCTATAATTCACCCCTCCACTTT. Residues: CASSSGRGYNSPLHF.

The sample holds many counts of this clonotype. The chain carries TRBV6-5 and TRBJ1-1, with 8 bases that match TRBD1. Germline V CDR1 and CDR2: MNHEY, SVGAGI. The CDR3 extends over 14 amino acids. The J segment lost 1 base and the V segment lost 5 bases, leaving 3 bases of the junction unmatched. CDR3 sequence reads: CASSNDRGNTEAFF. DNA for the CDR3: TGTGCCAGCAGTAACGACAGGGGGAACACTGAAGCTTTCTTT.